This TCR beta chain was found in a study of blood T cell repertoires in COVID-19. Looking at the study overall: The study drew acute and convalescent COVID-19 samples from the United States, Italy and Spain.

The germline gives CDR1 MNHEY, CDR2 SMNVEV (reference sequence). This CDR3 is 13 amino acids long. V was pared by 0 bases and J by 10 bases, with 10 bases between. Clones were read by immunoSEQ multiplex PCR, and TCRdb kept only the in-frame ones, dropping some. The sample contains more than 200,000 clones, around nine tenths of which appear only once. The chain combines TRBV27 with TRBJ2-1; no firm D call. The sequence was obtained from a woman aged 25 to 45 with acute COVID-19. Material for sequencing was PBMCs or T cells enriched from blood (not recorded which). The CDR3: CASSLSVRGEQFF. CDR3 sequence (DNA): TGTGCCAGCAGTTTATCGGTGCGAGGCGAGCAGTTCTTC.